The present TCR beta chain was sequenced within a study of shared clonotypes between healthy human individuals. Across the study: Per donor, three plates held CD4 naive cells, three held CD4 memory, two held CD8 naive and one held CD8 memory.

CDR3 size: 14 residues. The V and J ends lost 6 bases and 4 bases, in that order; junction bases with no gene match: 6. The germline V gene encodes CDR1 MDHEN and CDR2 SYDVKM. With respect to this clone: The sample holds other DNA sequences that translate to the same CDR3.

This table comes from immunoSEQ multiplex PCR, and its TCRdb copy is limited to in-frame clones, with some not included. The sample lists more than 2 million clones; nearly 97% were seen once. The authors divided CD4+ cells into CD45RA+ naive and CD45RA-negative memory subsets. This sequence joins TRBV28 and TRBJ1-5; TRBD1 agrees at 7 bases. The TCR comes from a man between 18 and 29 years old in good health. Sample: naive CD4+ T cells sorted from blood. Subset of the sample: CD45RA+ positively selected. The CDR3 loop is CASRPGTVNQPQHF. The CDR3 bases are TGTGCCAGCAGGCCTGGGACAGTGAATCAGCCCCAGCATTTT. Full variable domain (rest looked up from reference TRBV28 and TRBJ1-5): DVKVTQSSRYLVKRTGEKVFLECVQDMDHENMFWYRQDPGLGLRLIYFSYDVKMKEKGDIPEGYSVSREKKERFSLILESASTNQTSMYLCASRPGTVNQPQHFGDGTRLSIL.